Presented here are 20 T cell receptor beta chains from one specimen sequenced in a study of T cells in Graves' hyperthyroidism and ophthalmopathy. There were TCR beta CDR3 regions amplified from RNA transcripts. First-round RT-PCR of the TCR CDR3 relied on the HTBI primer set. Each CDR3 protein is one row after TCRdb ran MiXCR on the multiplex PCR reads. The sample comprises 550,000 to 650,000 distinct CDR3 sequences, around 15% of which are singletons, and 14% rests with the top ten. The material sequenced was blood. The source of these receptors is a woman aged 40 to 50 with Graves' hyperthyroidism.

A word on this clonotype: A much larger clone sits a single nucleotide away, making a read error possible. This chain connects TRBV20-1 to TRBJ1-2; 11 bases agree with TRBD1. The ends lost 3 bases at V and 3 bases at J; junction bases unmatched: 0. CDR1 is DFQATT, CDR2 SNEGSKA, per germline (reference sequence). CDR3 length: 13 residues. The CDR3 DNA reads TGCAGTGCTAGGGACAGGGGGCACTATGGCTACACCTTC. Its translation is CSARDRGHYGYTF.

This clonotype was seen ten or more times. The chain links TRBV6-1 to TRBJ2-3, with 8 bases lining up with TRBD2. The CDR3 spans 18 residues. Per the germline V gene, CDR1 is MNHNS and CDR2 is SASEGT. Trimming cost V 2 bases and J 0 bases; bases outside gene matches: 10. CDR3 in amino acids: CASSESSGSVVSTDTQYF. The DNA for the CDR3 is TGTGCCAGCAGTGAATCCAGCGGGAGTGTAGTTAGCACAGATACGCAGTATTTT.

Turning to this clonotype: A much more abundant neighbour one base away suggests this may be a read error. The chain has TRBV12-3 or TRBV12-4 and TRBJ1-2; 7 bases align to TRBD1. V was clipped by 5 bases and J by 12 bases; unmatched bases: 12. The CDR3 is 13 amino acids. The CDR3: CASSSDRVRGNTF. The CDR3 DNA follows: TGTGCCAGCAGTAGTGACAGGGTAAGGGGCAACACCTTC.

This clonotype has more than one count but fewer than ten. The V and J genes are TRBV10-2 and TRBJ2-7; 13 bases are a match to TRBD2. This CDR3 has 17 residues. Trimming at V came to 0 bases and at J to 3 bases, leaving 5 bases not matched to a gene. Germline lookup yields CDR1 WSHSY and CDR2 SAAADI. The CDR3 DNA sequence: TGCGCCAGCAGTGAGTCGGTGACTAGCGGGAGGAGCTACGAGCAGTACTTC. This encodes CASSESVTSGRSYEQYF.

The chain has TRBV20-1 and TRBJ2-1; tentative D call: TRBD1 (6 bases). The CDR3 loop spans 14 amino acids. Per the germline V gene, CDR1 is DFQATT and CDR2 is SNEGSKA (reference sequence). Deletions cut 6 bases from V and 0 bases from J, with 12 bases between. The CDR3 DNA reads as TGCAGTGCCATCACAGGGCCCTCCTACAATGAGCAGTTCTTC. It encodes CSAITGPSYNEQFF.

This clonotype was observed at least ten times. The chain joins TRBV12-3 or TRBV12-4 to TRBJ2-7, with a possible D match to TRBD1 (6 bases). V shed 6 bases and J shed 3 bases, with 18 bases lying between them. The CDR3 has 15 amino acids. The CDR3 coding sequence is TGTGCCAGCAGCTCAAGGGGGTTGACCTACTACGAGCAGTACTTC. Residues: CASSSRGLTYYEQYF.

This clonotype was picked up many times. The chain joins TRBV20-1 to TRBJ2-3; 9 bases agree with TRBD2. Looked up from germline, CDR1 is DFQATT and CDR2 is SNEGSKA (reference sequence). J gave up 2 bases and V 3 bases, and 12 bases lay outside the gene matches. This CDR3 contains 17 residues. CDR3 nucleotides: TGCAGTGCTAGCCCCGAGGAGCGGGAGGTTCTCACAGATACGCAGTATTTT. Translation gives CSASPEEREVLTDTQYF.

This chain uses TRBV9 with TRBJ2-2, with 9 bases matching TRBD2. V dropped 3 bases and J dropped 4; count of bases not matched to a gene: 7. Germline V gene lookup returns CDR1 SGDLS and CDR2 YYNGEE. There are 16 residues in the CDR3. CDR3 sequence (DNA): TGTGCCAGCAGCGCCACCCTAGCGGGGCTCACCGGGGAGCTGTTTTTT. This translates into CASSATLAGLTGELFF.

This clonotype was detected ten times or more. This chain connects TRBV11-2 to TRBJ1-4; D is uncertain. From germline, CDR1 is SGHAT and CDR2 FQNNGV. This CDR3 contains 15 residues. The V end was cut by 5 bases, the J end by 6 bases, with 16 bases between. CDR3 residues: CASSPSDGGYEKLFF. CDR3 coding DNA: TGTGCCAGCAGCCCGTCGGACGGAGGGTATGAAAAACTGTTTTTT.

This clonotype was recorded once. Just one base apart from a much larger clone, this may be a read error. The rearrangement links TRBV30 to TRBJ2-1; 7 nucleotides agree with TRBD1. CDR3 length equals 13 residues. Germline assignment: CDR1 GTSNPN and CDR2 SVGIG (reference sequence). V lost 3 bases and J lost 6; bases outside the gene matches: 5. CDR3 sequence reads: CAWRPTGPNEQFF. The CDR3, as DNA: TGTGCCTGGAGGCCGACAGGGCCCAATGAGCAGTTCTTC.

The table lists this clonotype with a few counts. The chain employs TRBV24-1 and TRBJ1-2; D is uncertain. In germline, CDR1 is KGHDR, CDR2 SFDVKD. The CDR3 length is 13 residues. V was pared by 4 bases and J by 5 bases, with 10 bases between. The CDR3 sequence is CATSDHSRYGYTF. The CDR3 bases are TGTGCCACCAGTGACCACAGTAGGTATGGCTACACCTTC.

This clonotype was counted at least ten times. The V gene is TRBV27, the J gene TRBJ2-5; D unresolved. The CDR3 runs to 15 residues. Germline V gives CDR1 MNHEY, CDR2 SMNVEV (reference sequence). V was cut by 3 bases and J by 3 bases, with 14 bases left in between. Written as DNA, the CDR3 is TGTGCCAGCAGTTTTAACAAAAATACCGAAGAGACCCAGTACTTC. This sequence encodes CASSFNKNTEETQYF.

This clonotype has more than one count but fewer than ten. The rearrangement joins TRBV6-1 to TRBJ2-5, with 13 bases lining up with TRBD2. Germline trimming cut 4 bases from V and 5 bases from J; bases unmatched to any gene: 4. From germline, CDR1 is MNHNS and CDR2 SASEGT. This CDR3 region has 15 residues. The DNA of the CDR3 is TGTGCCAGCAGTGCACTAGCGGGAGGGCCGGAGACCCAGTACTTC. Amino acid sequence: CASSALAGGPETQYF.

There are many counts of this clonotype. The gene calls are TRBV30 and TRBJ2-7, with D possibly matching TRBD2 (5 bases). The CDR3 has 14 residues. The V gene's germline CDR1 is GTSNPN and CDR2 SVGIG (reference sequence). V was cut by 3 bases and J by 2 bases, with 14 bases left in between. CDR3 nucleotides: TGTGCCTGGAGGTCCGGGCGAGGGACCTACGAGCAGTACTTC. Encoded protein: CAWRSGRGTYEQYF. Using reference TRBV30 and TRBJ2-7 for the parts outside the CDR3, the full variable domain is SQTIHQWPATLVQPVGSPLSLECTVEGTSNPNLYWYRQAAGRGLQLLFYSVGIGQISSEVPQNLSASRPQDRQFILSSKKLLLSDSGFYLCAWRSGRGTYEQYFGPGTRLTVT.

This clonotype has a count of ten or more. This chain connects TRBV3-1 to TRBJ2-7, with 8 positions matching TRBD2. CDR3 length: 16 amino acids. V shed 3 bases and J 0 bases; nucleotides not matched to a gene: 7. From germline, CDR1 is LGHDT and CDR2 YNNKEL (reference sequence). The CDR3 DNA reads TGTGCCAGCAGCCACCTAGCGGGCAGGAGCTCCTACGAGCAGTACTTC. This codes for CASSHLAGRSSYEQYF.

This clonotype showed up many times. The chain carries TRBV11-2 and TRBJ2-3; D remains unclear. The CDR3 length is 14 residues. V was shortened by 4 bases and J by 0 bases, with 8 bases between the two germline ends. Germline-derived CDR1 and CDR2 are SGHAT and FQNNGV. The CDR3 is CASSSLASTDTQYF. For the CDR3, the DNA is TGTGCCAGCAGCTCATTGGCTAGCACAGATACGCAGTATTTT.

There are many counts of this clonotype. J is TRBJ2-1 and V is TRBV10-3, with TRBD2 matching over 11 bases. V shed 2 bases and J 7 bases; nucleotides not matched to a gene: 4. Germline CDR1 ENHRY, CDR2 SYGVKD. This CDR3 contains 15 residues. CDR3 sequence: CAISEELAGVNEQFF. Here the CDR3 DNA reads TGTGCCATCAGTGAGGAACTAGCGGGAGTAAATGAGCAGTTCTTC.

This clonotype has at least ten counts. The rearrangement links TRBV28 to TRBJ2-1; 8 bases line up with TRBD1. The trim removed 3 bases at V and 10 bases at J, leaving 8 bases unmatched. Germline lookup yields CDR1 MDHEN and CDR2 SYDVKM. There are 14 residues in the CDR3. CDR3 in DNA: TGTGCCAGCAGTTTCGGGGACAGGTCGGGAGAGCAGTTCTTC. Translation gives CASSFGDRSGEQFF.

This clonotype was seen many times. The chain recombines TRBV27 with TRBJ2-1; 7 bases fit TRBD2. The CDR3 contains 17 residues. Germline CDR1 MNHEY, CDR2 SMNVEV (reference sequence). V was clipped by 7 bases and J by 5 bases; unmatched bases: 17. The CDR3 DNA reads TGTGCCAGCAACAAAGGGAGGGGCCTCAACAGTAACAATGAGCAGTTCTTC. It codes for CASNKGRGLNSNNEQFF.

This clonotype was seen at least ten times. The chain uses TRBV28 and TRBJ1-5; D gene uncertain. The germline V gene encodes CDR1 MDHEN and CDR2 SYDVKM. Trimming took 3 bases from V and 1 from J, leaving 7 bases between them. CDR3 size: 14 residues. The CDR3 DNA reads TGTGCCAGCAGTTTGGGTCGGAGCAATCAGCCCCAGCATTTT. It is translated as CASSLGRSNQPQHF.